This T cell receptor beta chain was obtained from a study of cytomegalovirus exposure and HLA in healthy donors. Germline CDR1 and CDR2: MGHRA and YSYEKL. The CDR3 is 16 residues long. Between the trimmed V and J ends, which lost 0 bases and 0 bases, there was a span of 6 bases. In its sample, this clone was seen once. PCR employed 60 Vbeta and 13 Jbeta primers. Using immunoSEQ multiplex PCR, the repertoire was profiled, and TCRdb retains in-frame clones only, with some absent. The sample lists 200,000 or so clones, more than 60% occurring once. The V and J genes are TRBV4-1 and TRBJ1-6; D possibly corresponds to TRBD1 (5 bases). This TCR derives from a girl aged 2 to 10 in good health and CMV-seronegative. The sequenced sample was PBMCs. In DNA, the CDR3 is TGCGCCAGCAGCCAAGAACAGGTCTCCTATAATTCACCCCTCCACTTT. Amino acids: CASSQEQVSYNSPLHF.